This TCR beta chain appears in the sequencing data of a study of OX40 agonist ivuxolimab in advanced cancers. Study-level information: Patients' therapy was ivuxolimab, an antibody that acts as an agonist of OX40 (CD134). Ivuxolimab, which patients received intravenously every 2 weeks, was dosed at 0.01 to 10 mg/kg. Study results and caveats: At 0.1 to 3.0 mg/kg, CD4+ and CD8+ blood T cells expanded clonally by week 6. The specificity for antigen of the expanded peripheral T cells was not determined.

As to this clone: Its target is not known.

Produced via immunoSEQ multiplex PCR; TCRdb's table is partial and in-frame only. The sample lists roughly 56,000 clones; around 85% were seen once. The TCR originated in an adult with an advanced solid tumor such as melanoma, head and neck, liver or kidney cancer. Source: CD4+ or CD8+ T cells sorted from blood, taken in a trial of the OX40 agonist ivuxolimab.

The DNA for the CDR3 is TGTGCCAGCAGCTCGTACAGGGGTACGGACACCGGGGAGCTGTTTTTT. Translation gives CASSSYRGTDTGELFF. The chain links TRBV7-2 to TRBJ2-2, with 7 nucleotides matching TRBD1. V shed 4 bases, J shed 3 bases, and the junction held 8 bases outside the gene matches. Germline V gives CDR1 SGHTA, CDR2 FQGNSA. The CDR3 extends over 16 amino acids. Combining the CDR3 with reference TRBV7-2 and TRBJ2-2 gives the whole variable domain GAGVSQSPSNKVTEKGKDVELRCDPISGHTALYWYRQSLGQGLEFLIYFQGNSAPDKSGLPSDRFSAERTGGSVSTLTIQRTQQEDSAVYLCASSSYRGTDTGELFFGEGSRLTVL.